This T cell receptor beta chain derives from a study of blood T cell repertoires in COVID-19. Germline assignment: CDR1 SGDLS and CDR2 YYNGEE. The V end lost 2 bases, the J end lost 2 bases, and 11 bases lay between the germline ends. The CDR3 is 14 amino acids. The assay was immunoSEQ multiplex PCR, and TCRdb's table has in-frame clones only and misses some. The profile covers fewer than 350,000 clones, with roughly 87% appearing a single time and 0.75% to 1% taken by the ten largest. Participants, roughly 18 to 90 years old, spanned 25 or so US areas. Participant reports of clinical history set cohort assignment. The study counted Cohort 3 donors as recovered given two negative PCRs, clearance, or symptom resolution.

Sequenced material: PBMCs or T cells enriched from blood (not recorded which). The sequence derives from a woman in her twenties or thirties who had recovered from COVID-19. The genes are TRBV9 and TRBJ2-7; possibly TRBD2 for D (5 bases). Written as DNA, the CDR3 is TGTGCCAGCAGCGTTAGCGTTTCGACCTACGAGCAGTACTTC. Its protein is CASSVSVSTYEQYF.